This entry concerns a single T cell receptor (beta chain). Its antigen is currently unknown. Peripheral blood from each donor was collected in a volume of approximately 10 milliliters. The data were taken from a study of blood T cells in healthy people across ages. Study-wide results and limits: There were more naive CD4+ cells and higher diversity in long-lived donors than in aged donors. Possibly, changes in expanded clonotypes were confounded because donor CMV status was unknown.

Then a second PCR, running about 7 to 11 cycles, was carried out with a sample-barcoded 5' primer and a J-beta primer mix. A 12-random-nucleotide template-switch adaptor tagged each cDNA molecule. TCRdb analysed the 5' RACE reads with MiXCR anew, one entry per CDR3 protein. The sample yields approximately 1,000,000 distinct CDR3 sequences, 35% to 55% seen once. The sequence came from a woman in her fifties or sixties in good health. The sequenced material came from blood.

CDR3 protein: CSADDRAYGYTF. CDR3 DNA sequence: TGCAGTGCTGATGACAGGGCCTATGGCTACACCTTC. This chain uses TRBV20-1 with TRBJ1-2; 7 bases align to TRBD1. V was clipped by 5 bases and J by 4 bases; unmatched bases: 4. There are 12 residues in the CDR3. The V gene's germline CDR1 is DFQATT and CDR2 SNEGSKA (reference sequence).